This T cell receptor (beta chain) originates from a study of shared clonotypes between healthy human individuals. Study-level points and caveats: With a handful of donors compared, roughly 5% of naive CD4 clonotypes were shared.

Only in-frame clones appear in the TCRdb table, and some are missing; sequencing was by immunoSEQ multiplex PCR. The sample has a few million clones; just over 90% are singletons. The germline gives CDR1 MDHEN, CDR2 SYDVKM. CDR3 length equals 15 residues. V lost 2 bases, J lost 0 bases, and 10 bases lay in between. Remarks on this clone: Its antigen is unidentified.

The gene calls are TRBV28 and TRBJ2-5; D remains unclear. This clonotype was obtained from a young man in good health. Some clones in this sample may be carry-over from other donors' samples. Sequencing input: naive CD4+ T cells from PBMCs. Sample subset: CD45RA+ positively selected. The CDR3 DNA sequence: TGTGCCAGCAGTTTAGCACAGCTGTACCAAGAGACCCAGTACTTC. Its translation is CASSLAQLYQETQYF.